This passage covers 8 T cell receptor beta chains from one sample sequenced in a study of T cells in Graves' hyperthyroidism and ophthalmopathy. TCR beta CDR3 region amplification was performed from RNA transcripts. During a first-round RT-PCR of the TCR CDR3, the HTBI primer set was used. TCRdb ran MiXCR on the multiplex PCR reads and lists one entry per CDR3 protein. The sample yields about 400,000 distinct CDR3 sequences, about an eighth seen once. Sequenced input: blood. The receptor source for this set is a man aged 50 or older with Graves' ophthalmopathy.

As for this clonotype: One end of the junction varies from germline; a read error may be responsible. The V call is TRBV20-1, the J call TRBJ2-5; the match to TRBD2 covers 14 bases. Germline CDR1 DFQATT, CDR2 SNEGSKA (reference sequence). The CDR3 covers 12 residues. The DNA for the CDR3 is TGCAGTGCTCCCGGGACTAGCGGGAGAGGGGACTTC. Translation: CSAPGTSGRGDF.

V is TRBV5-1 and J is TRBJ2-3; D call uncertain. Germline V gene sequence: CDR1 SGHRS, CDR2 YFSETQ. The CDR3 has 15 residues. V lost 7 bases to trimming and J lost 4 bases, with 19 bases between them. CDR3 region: CASQADPLLPDTQYF. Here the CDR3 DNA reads TGCGCCAGCCAGGCGGACCCTCTACTTCCAGATACGCAGTATTTT.

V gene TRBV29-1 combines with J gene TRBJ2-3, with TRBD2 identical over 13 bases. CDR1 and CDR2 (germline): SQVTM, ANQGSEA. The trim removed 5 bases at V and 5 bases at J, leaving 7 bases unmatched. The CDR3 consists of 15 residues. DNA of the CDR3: TGCAGCGTTACTCTGGGACTAGCGGGATTAGATACGCAGTATTTT. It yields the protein CSVTLGLAGLDTQYF.

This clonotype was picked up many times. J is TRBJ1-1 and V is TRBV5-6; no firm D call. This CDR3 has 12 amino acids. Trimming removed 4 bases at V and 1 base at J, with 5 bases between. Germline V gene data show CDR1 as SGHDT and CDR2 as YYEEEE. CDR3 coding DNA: TGTGCCAGCAGCCTTTGGAACACTGAAGCTTTCTTT. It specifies CASSLWNTEAFF.

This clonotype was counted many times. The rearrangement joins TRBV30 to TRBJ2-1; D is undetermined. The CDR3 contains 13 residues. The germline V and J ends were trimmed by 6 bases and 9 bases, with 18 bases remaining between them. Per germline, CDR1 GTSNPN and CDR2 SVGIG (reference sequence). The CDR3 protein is CACLRVGRSEQFF. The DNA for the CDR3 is TGTGCCTGCCTACGGGTAGGTCGGAGTGAGCAGTTCTTC.

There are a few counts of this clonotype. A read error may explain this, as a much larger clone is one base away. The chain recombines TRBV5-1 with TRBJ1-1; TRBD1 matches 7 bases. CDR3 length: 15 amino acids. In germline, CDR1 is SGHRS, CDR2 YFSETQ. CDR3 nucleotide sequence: TGCGCCAACAGCTCGCGTTCCGGGACAGCTGAACAAGCTTTCTTT. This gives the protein CANSSRSGTAEQAFF.

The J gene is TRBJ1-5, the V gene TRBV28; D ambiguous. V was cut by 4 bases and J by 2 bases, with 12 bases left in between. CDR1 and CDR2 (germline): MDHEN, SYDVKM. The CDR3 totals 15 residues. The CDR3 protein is CASSSRSGGNQPQHF. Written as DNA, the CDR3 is TGTGCCAGCAGTTCCCGGTCAGGCGGCAATCAGCCCCAGCATTTT.

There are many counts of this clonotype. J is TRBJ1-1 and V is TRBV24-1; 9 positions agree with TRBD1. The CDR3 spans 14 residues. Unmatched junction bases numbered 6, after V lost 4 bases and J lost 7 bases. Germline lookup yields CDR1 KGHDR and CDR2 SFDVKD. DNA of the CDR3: TGTGCCACCAGTGACCCTGACAGGGGGGATGAAGCTTTCTTT. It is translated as CATSDPDRGDEAFF.